The entry below gives a single TCR beta chain sequence along with its context. This entry comes from a study of blood T cell repertoires in COVID-19. This CDR3 is built from 13 residues. The germline gives CDR1 MNHEY, CDR2 SMNVEV (reference sequence). With 2 bases removed from V and 8 bases from J, the gap between germline ends came to 10 bases. The method was immunoSEQ multiplex PCR; TCRdb's version includes in-frame clones alone and lacks a portion of them. The sample yields approximately 200,000 clones, 85% to 90% seen once. The rearrangement links TRBV27 to TRBJ2-1, with D possibly being TRBD2 (5 bases). Sequenced: PBMCs or T cells enriched from blood (not recorded which). The source is a young man who had recovered from COVID-19. CDR3 amino acids: CASSLDRGYEQFF. CDR3 bases: TGTGCCAGCAGTTTAGATCGCGGGTATGAGCAGTTCTTC.